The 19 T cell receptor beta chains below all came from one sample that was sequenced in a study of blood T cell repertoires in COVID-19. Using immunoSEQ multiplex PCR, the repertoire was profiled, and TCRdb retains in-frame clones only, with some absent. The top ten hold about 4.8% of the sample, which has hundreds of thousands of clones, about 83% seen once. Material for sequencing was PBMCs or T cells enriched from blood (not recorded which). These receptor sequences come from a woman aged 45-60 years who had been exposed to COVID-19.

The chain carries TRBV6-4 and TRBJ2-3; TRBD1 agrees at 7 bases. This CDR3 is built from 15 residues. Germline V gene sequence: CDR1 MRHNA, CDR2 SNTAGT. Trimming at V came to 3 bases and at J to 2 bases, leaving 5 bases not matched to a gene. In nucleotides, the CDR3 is TGTGCCAGCAGTGATTGGGACAGCACCACAGATACGCAGTATTTT. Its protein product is CASSDWDSTTDTQYF.

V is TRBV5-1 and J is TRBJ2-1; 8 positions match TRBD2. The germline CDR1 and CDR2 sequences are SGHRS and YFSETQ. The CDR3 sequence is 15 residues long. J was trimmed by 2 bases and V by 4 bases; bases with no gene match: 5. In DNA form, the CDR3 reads TGCGCCAGCAGCGGAGGACTAGCCACCTACAATGAGCAGTTCTTC. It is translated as CASSGGLATYNEQFF.

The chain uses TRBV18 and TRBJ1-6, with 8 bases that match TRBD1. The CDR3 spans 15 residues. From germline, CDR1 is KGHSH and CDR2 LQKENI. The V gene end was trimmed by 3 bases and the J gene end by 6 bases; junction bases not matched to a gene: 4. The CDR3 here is CASSPDRDVNSPLHF. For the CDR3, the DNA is TGTGCCAGCTCACCGGACAGGGACGTTAATTCACCCCTCCACTTT.

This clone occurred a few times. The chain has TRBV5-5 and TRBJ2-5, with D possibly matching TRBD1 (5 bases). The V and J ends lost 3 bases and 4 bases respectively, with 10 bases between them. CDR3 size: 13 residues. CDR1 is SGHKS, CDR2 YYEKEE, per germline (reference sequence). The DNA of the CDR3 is TGTGCCAGCAGCTCCCCGGACATAGAGACCCAGTACTTC. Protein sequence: CASSSPDIETQYF.

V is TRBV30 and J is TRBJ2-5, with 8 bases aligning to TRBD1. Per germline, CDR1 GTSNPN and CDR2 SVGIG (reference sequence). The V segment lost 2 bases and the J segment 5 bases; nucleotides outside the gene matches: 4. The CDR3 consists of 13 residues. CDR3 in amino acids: CAWSQDRGETQYF. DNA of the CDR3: TGTGCCTGGAGTCAAGACAGGGGTGAGACCCAGTACTTC.

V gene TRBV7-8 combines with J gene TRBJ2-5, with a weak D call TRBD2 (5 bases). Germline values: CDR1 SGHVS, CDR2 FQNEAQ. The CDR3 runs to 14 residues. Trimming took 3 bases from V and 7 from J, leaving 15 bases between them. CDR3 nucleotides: TGTGCCAGCAGCTTGCTCGTGAGGGAAGGGACCCAGTACTTC. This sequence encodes CASSLLVREGTQYF.

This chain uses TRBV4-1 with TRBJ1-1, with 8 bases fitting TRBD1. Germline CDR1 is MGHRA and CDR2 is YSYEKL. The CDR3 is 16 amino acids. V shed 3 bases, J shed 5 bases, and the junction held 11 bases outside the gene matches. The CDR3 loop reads CASSHLKTGAATEAFF. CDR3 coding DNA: TGCGCCAGCAGCCACCTTAAGACAGGGGCGGCGACTGAAGCTTTCTTT.

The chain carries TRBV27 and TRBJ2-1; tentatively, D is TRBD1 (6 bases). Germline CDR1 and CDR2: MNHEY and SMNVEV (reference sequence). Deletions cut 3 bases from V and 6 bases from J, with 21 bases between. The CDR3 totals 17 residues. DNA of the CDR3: TGTGCCAGCAGTTTCGTGCCGAGGGACAATTATTTCAATGAGCAGTTCTTC. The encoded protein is CASSFVPRDNYFNEQFF.

In nucleotides, the CDR3 is TGTGCCAGCAGCTCCCGGGACAGGACTAATTCACCCCTCCACTTT. This sequence encodes CASSSRDRTNSPLHF. V is TRBV5-8 and J is TRBJ1-6; 8 bases match TRBD1. CDR3 length: 15 amino acids. Germline CDR1 reads SGHTS; CDR2 reads YDEGEE. V was pared by 3 bases and J by 6 bases, with 5 bases of the junction left unmatched.

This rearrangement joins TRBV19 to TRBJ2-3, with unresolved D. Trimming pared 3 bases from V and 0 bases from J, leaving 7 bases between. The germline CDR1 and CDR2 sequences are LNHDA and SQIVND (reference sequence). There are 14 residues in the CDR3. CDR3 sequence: CASSISSSTDTQYF. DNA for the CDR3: TGTGCCAGTAGTATTAGCTCAAGCACAGATACGCAGTATTTT.

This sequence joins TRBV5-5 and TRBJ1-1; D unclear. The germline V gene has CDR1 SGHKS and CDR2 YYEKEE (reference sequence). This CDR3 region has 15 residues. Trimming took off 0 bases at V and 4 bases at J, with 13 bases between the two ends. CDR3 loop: CASSLEGSGITEAFF. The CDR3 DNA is TGTGCCAGCAGCTTGGAAGGGTCGGGAATCACTGAAGCTTTCTTT.

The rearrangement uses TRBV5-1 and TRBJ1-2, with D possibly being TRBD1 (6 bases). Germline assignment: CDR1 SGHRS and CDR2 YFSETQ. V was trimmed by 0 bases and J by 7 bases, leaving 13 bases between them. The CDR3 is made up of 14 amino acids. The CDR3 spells CASSLGQARVGYTF. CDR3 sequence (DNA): TGCGCCAGCAGCTTGGGACAGGCGAGGGTTGGCTACACCTTC.

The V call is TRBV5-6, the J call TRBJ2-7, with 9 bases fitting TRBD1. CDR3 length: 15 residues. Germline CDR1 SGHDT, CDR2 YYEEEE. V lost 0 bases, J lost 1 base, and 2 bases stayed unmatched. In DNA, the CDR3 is TGTGCCAGCAGCTTGGGGACAGGGGATTCCTACGAGCAGTACTTC. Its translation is CASSLGTGDSYEQYF. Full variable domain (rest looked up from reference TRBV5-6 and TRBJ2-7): DAGVTQSPTHLIKTRGQQVTLRCSPKSGHDTVSWYQQALGQGPQFIFQYYEEEERQRGNFPDRFSGHQFPNYSSELNVNALLLGDSALYLCASSLGTGDSYEQYFGPGTRLTVT.

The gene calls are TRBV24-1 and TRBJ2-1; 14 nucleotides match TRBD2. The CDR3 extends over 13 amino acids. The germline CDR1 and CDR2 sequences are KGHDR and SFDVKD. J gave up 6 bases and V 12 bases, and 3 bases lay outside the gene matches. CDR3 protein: CASGLAGGNEQFF. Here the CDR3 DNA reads TGTGCCTCCGGACTAGCGGGGGGCAATGAGCAGTTCTTC.

CDR3 residues: CASSLTTGTGELFF. The CDR3 DNA reads TGTGCCAGCAGCTTAACCACAGGGACCGGGGAGCTGTTTTTT. This chain links TRBV7-3 with TRBJ2-2, with D perhaps TRBD1 (6 bases). Trimming removed 0 bases at V and 5 bases at J, with 7 bases between. Germline V gene lookup returns CDR1 SGHTA and CDR2 FQGTGA. This CDR3 contains 14 residues.

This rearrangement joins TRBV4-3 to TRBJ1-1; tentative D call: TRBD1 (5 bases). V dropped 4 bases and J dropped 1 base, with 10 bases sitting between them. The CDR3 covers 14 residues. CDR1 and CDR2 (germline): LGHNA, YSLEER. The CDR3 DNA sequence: TGCGCCAGCAGCCGAACCACAGGGAACACTGAAGCTTTCTTT. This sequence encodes CASSRTTGNTEAFF.

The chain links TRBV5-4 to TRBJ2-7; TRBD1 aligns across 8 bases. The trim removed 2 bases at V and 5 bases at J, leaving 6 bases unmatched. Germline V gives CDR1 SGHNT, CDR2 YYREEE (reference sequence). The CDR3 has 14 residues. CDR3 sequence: CASSFSGGWNEQYF. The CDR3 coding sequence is TGTGCCAGCAGCTTTTCAGGGGGCTGGAACGAGCAGTACTTC.

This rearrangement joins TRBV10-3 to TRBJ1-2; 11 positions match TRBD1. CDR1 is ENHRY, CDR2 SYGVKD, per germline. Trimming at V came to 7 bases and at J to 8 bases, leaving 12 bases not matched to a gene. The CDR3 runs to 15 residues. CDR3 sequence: CAITRTGGEVSGYTF. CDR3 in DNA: TGTGCCATCACGAGGACAGGGGGCGAGGTATCAGGCTACACCTTC.

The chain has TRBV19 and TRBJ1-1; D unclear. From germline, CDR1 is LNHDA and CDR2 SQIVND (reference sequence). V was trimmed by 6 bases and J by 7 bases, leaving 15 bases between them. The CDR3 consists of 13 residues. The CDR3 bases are TGTGCCAGTAGCCTCGGGAGGGCTGGTGAAGCTTTCTTT. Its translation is CASSLGRAGEAFF.